This T cell receptor (beta chain) is drawn from a study of cytomegalovirus exposure and HLA in healthy donors (dated by TCRdb to about 2017). A note on the overall study: An earlier analysis of a few hundred of the donors reported under 300 Gb of sequence data and 117 million unique TCR beta sequences obtained from about 179 million T cells. Both class I and class II loci were covered by HLA typing, at four-digit resolution. Along with the roughly 670-subject first cohort, a separate validation cohort of over 90 different subjects was used. To decide whether each TCR beta V gene segment behaved as functional or pseudogenic, an earlier analysis of fewer than 750 of the donors relied on high-throughput TCR beta sequencing. A later analysis re-analyzed previously published TCR beta repertoires from 550 to 700 donors and added high-resolution HLA genotyping to study TCR occurrence patterns. Of the roughly 400 genotyped donors, 80% to 90% were placed in the genetic ancestry cluster associated with self-reported Caucasian donors. All discovery cohort repertoires had been generated using a single sequencing platform. Around 330 gigabases of sequencing data and approximately 91 million unique TCR sequences made up an early release that covered over 550 HLA-typed donors. Among 350 to 400 genotyped donors of the cohort, an average of about 240,000 unique TCR beta nucleotide sequences were sequenced per donor, roughly 20% of them non-productive. The study was designed to test whether signatures of past pathogen exposure could be identified by cataloging public T cell receptors. A later genetic analysis took genome-wide SNP genotypes for about three fifths of the 666 donors and used that subset as a discovery cohort. The number of typed donors differed by locus: roughly 620-630 for A, B, C, DRB1 and DQB1; 522 for DQA1; over 600 for DPA1; and about 450 for DPB1. A handful of DR-DQ haplotypes were treated as single units for association and clustering because of strong linkage in the cohort. The study combined high-throughput TCR immunosequencing, statistical association of individual TCRs with disease status, and machine learning to predict cytomegalovirus infection status. The study used immunosequencing to profile the T cell repertoires of approximately 690 subjects and linked those repertoires to cytomegalovirus serostatus. Donor age, sex, ethnicity and CMV serostatus were collected together with the repertoire data. In the later analysis, no new phenotypic data were used to find candidate immune exposures; instead, reliance was placed on TCR beta sequences and their occurrence across donors.

The library was made by the immunoSEQ multiplex PCR assay. A mixture of 60 forward primers for TCR Vbeta segments and 13 reverse primers for TCR Jbeta segments was used in the multiplex PCR. The CDR3 region of rearranged TCR beta genes was amplified from genomic DNA by a multiplex PCR assay. Amplified TCR beta libraries were sequenced as 87-base-pair reads on the Illumina HiSeq System. Turning to the authors' computational methods: A later analysis counted about 80 million unique TCR beta chains across the 600 to 850 repertoires, and 10 million to 12 million of these chains were shared by at least two donors. To remove PCR and sequencing errors, raw reads were error-corrected and collapsed into unique sequences using a nearest-neighbor algorithm that merged closely related sequences. To assign V, D and J gene segments, CDR3 sequences were aligned to IMGT reference sequences. For a sequence to be retained, a match of at least six nucleotides was required to both a V gene segment and a J gene segment. Rearrangements were called productive when the CDR3 lacked stop codons and stayed in frame with V and J; all others were non-productive. CDR3 was defined according to IMGT convention as the region running from the second conserved V-encoded cysteine to the conserved J-encoded phenylalanine. In an earlier analysis of just under 600 of the donors, sequences lacking an unambiguous match to a single V gene segment were excluded. An earlier analysis of a few hundred of the donors called V segments functional above 56.7% productive rearrangements and segregating when the between-donor standard deviation exceeded 5%. A statistical classification framework was developed to diagnose cytomegalovirus status using the catalog of TCR beta chain sequences. A later analysis assigned V and J genes by comparing TCR nucleotide sequences with IMGT/GENE-DB human TR gene sequences. Using the TCRdist pipeline, a later analysis assigned CDR3 sequences along with most-parsimonious VDJ recombination scenarios. In a later analysis, each TCR beta chain was defined by its CDR3 amino acid sequence together with its V-gene family, and reads without a unique V-gene family were excluded. A later analysis removed 600 or so highly shared, low-generation-probability nucleotide sequences to deal with suspected cross-contamination and a sequencing artifact. For each public chain, a later analysis derived a clonal expansion index from normalized ranks of inferred template counts within each repertoire. In a later analysis, generation probabilities were computed using a VDJ recombination model fitted to out-of-frame rearrangements, and the results were checked against IGoR. A later analysis scored TCR-TCR, TCR-HLA and TCR-CMV co-occurrence with hypergeometric tests, applying a repertoire-size bias correction to TCR pairs. To estimate false discovery rates, a later analysis permuted the HLA or CMV assignments 20 times. In a later analysis, co-occurring TCRs were grouped using DBSCAN, and TCRdist sequence similarity was added for clustering within HLA-allele-positive subsets. Repertoires with fewer than 30,000 or more than 120,000 public chains, plus five repertoires with anomalous nucleotide sharing, were excluded from co-occurrence clustering. Here the immuneACCESS table is served through TCRdb, limited to in-frame sequences with V and J called. Missing clones are a known gap in these copies; in checked studies unresolved V genes cover under half, and the rest lacks a known reason. That table supplies the V and J calls and clone size; D and trimming were determined from the DNA. This sample has about 190,000 clones in its table, and roughly 80% of those were observed once. Around 1.6% of the sample is held by the ten biggest clonotypes.

Overall study results and their limits: V-gene and J-gene trimming of TCR beta chains was associated with a missense DCLRE1C variant in a later genetic analysis, and the association was replicated in an independent cohort. According to a later analysis, most CMV-associated TCR beta chains appeared to be HLA-restricted, and the HLA associations seemed to be driven largely by CMV exposure. The only immune exposure information available for the cohort was CMV serostatus. Most TCR sequences were seen in very few donors, while some public TCRs were found in many individuals. Because counts were too low, seventeen rarely observed V segments, including chromosome 9 orphons, were excluded from the earlier analysis of 587 of the donors. Because some donors lacked HLA typing at each locus, the association tests relied only on the typed subset. In a later analysis, HLA-associated TCR beta chains were found to be more clonally expanded and to have lower generation probabilities than equally common non-associated chains. In this cohort, only TCR beta chains were sequenced, and detectable features were limited by the absence of alpha or paired-chain data. The classifier was reported to diagnose cytomegalovirus status with high specificity and sensitivity in both the original and validation cohorts. In a later genetic analysis, fewer N-insertions in productive TCRs were reported among donors in an Asian-associated ancestry cluster than the approximately 670-donor mean. In the study, roughly 160 TCR beta chains were listed as associated with cytomegalovirus. In vitro tests confirmed that three of the cytomegalovirus-associated TCR beta chains recognize cytomegalovirus antigens. The sequencing pipeline was judged likely to have produced a cluster of highly shared sequence variants as a technical artifact. It was suggested by the authors that the approach could potentially be generalized to other disease states and immunological phenotypes. Presence/absence analyses assumed roughly uniform sequencing depth across donors, an assumption that may not hold. Specific HLA alleles were associated with over 15,000 TCR beta sequences at a false discovery rate of 0.05 in a later analysis. Strong co-occurrence of HLA alleles, especially DR and DQ, made assigning TCR associations to individual alleles difficult. In a later analysis, several top co-occurrence clusters were reported to appear linked to parvovirus B19, influenza, CMV and Epstein-Barr virus. In a later analysis, TCR association rates were found to vary across HLA loci, with the most associated TCRs seen for DRB1 alleles and the fewest for HLA-C alleles. An earlier analysis of roughly 570 of the donors showed that most TCR beta V segments appeared in productive rearrangements either about 87% or about 30% of the time, which broadly matched IMGT annotations. Correlated functional status among segregating V segments might reflect linkage disequilibrium, but an unknown experimental factor could not be ruled out. A further reported finding was that TCR beta sequences accurately predicted the HLA-A and HLA-B alleles for most subjects in the first cohort.

As regards this clone: The antigen it recognizes is unknown. Base quality data are lacking; no much larger clone is found one base away.

In total, approximately 610 healthy bone marrow donors made up the cohort. All cohort members were sampled while nominally healthy, although unrecorded immune exposures were likely present. The donor was CMV seronegative and was included in the group of a few hundred seronegative cohort members. A peripheral blood sample was collected from each donor, and TCR beta sequencing was performed on peripheral blood mononuclear cells. Genomic DNA extraction from the blood cell samples was performed with the Qiagen DNeasy Blood Extraction Kit. This TCR derives from a woman aged 18-29 years in good health and CMV-seronegative. The specimen was PBMCs.

The DNA is TGTGCCATCAGTTTTCTAGCGAGTCAAGAGACCCAGTACTTC. The translation is CAISFLASQETQYF. Recombination connected TRBV10-3 to TRBJ2-5, and perhaps TRBD2 as D gene, on 6 matching bases. Reading the germline V gene gives CDR1 ENHRY and CDR2 SYGVKD. The CDR3 spans 14 residues, from the cysteine through the phenylalanine. Only the CDR3 portion is preserved as DNA: 42 bases, with reading frame beginning at the first base. Deletion took 5 bases off V and 2 bases off J, with a span of 12 bases between the germline ends.